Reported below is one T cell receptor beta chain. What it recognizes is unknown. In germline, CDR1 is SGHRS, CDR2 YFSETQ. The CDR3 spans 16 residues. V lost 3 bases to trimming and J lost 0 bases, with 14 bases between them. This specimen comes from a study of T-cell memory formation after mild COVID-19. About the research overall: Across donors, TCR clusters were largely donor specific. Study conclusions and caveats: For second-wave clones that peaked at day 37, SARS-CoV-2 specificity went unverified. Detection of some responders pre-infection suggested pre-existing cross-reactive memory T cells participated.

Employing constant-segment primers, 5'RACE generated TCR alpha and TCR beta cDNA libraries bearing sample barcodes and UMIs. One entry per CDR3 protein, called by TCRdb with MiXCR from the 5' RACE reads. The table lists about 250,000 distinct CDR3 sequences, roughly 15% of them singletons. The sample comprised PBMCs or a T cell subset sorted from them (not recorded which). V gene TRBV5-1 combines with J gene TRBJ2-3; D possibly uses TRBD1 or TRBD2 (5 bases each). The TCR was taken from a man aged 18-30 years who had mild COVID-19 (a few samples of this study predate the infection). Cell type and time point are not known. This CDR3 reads CASSSGTGTSTDTQYF. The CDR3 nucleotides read TGCGCCAGCAGCTCCGGGACCGGAACTAGCACAGATACGCAGTATTTT.